There are a few counts of the clone carrying this TCR beta chain. Antigen: not known. The data belong to a study of cytomegalovirus exposure and HLA in healthy donors. Study outcomes and limitations: Across donors, presence/absence analyses took sequencing depth to be roughly uniform. Researchers reportedly found TCR beta sequences accurately predicted most subjects' HLA-A and HLA-B alleles.

PCR employed 60 Vbeta and 13 Jbeta primers. Measured with immunoSEQ multiplex PCR; TCRdb has only the in-frame clones, and not every one. The sample has roughly 180,000 clones, around 80% seen once. CDR1 and CDR2 (germline): SGHNT, YENEEA. This CDR3 has 12 amino acids. Trimming took 5 bases from V and 5 from J, leaving 7 bases between them. V gene TRBV11-3 combines with J gene TRBJ1-3; D gene ambiguous. The origin of this receptor is a woman in her 30s in good health and CMV-seropositive. Sequencing was performed on PBMCs. The CDR3 reads CASSTQRNTIYF. For the CDR3, the DNA is TGTGCCAGCAGCACCCAGAGAAACACCATATATTTT.